This TCR beta chain was documented in a study of CD8+ T cells in alopecia areata (dated by TCRdb to the late 2010s). A note on the overall study: The treated patients took part in an open-label pilot trial in which moderate-to-severe alopecia areata was treated with oral tofacitinib at 5 to 10 mg twice daily. Patients received tofacitinib for 6 to 18 months and were then followed off drug for 6 months to check for delayed response and recurrence. For the treated patients, the SALT score, which quantifies what percentage of scalp surface area is affected, served as the measure of disease severity. In both human patients and the C3H/HeJ mouse model, the study applied high-throughput TCRbeta sequencing to look at T cell clonal expansion in alopecia areata. On the human side, TCRbeta sequencing was run on scalp tissue and on sorted CD4+ and CD8+ peripheral blood T cells from healthy controls and from alopecia areata patients with either patchy or totalis/universalis disease. Biopsies were taken from tofacitinib-treated patients at baseline and again at 4 and 24 weeks into treatment, and several of those patients also had a later scalp biopsy. Scalp clonality was compared across normal scalp (n=4), patchy alopecia areata scalp (n=8), and alopecia totalis/universalis scalp (n=8). RNA was obtained with the PAXgene miRNA kit for fixed scalp, the miRNeasy kit for PBMCs, and the RNeasy kit for mouse skin. TCRbeta CDR3 regions were amplified by immunoSEQ multiplex PCR using 35 Vbeta forward and 13 Jbeta reverse primers.

Inclusive of the bounding cysteine and phenylalanine, the CDR3 is 13 residues long. Solely the CDR3 DNA is kept, with 39 bases framed from the first base. The junction carries 11 bases between V and J, which are trimmed by 5 bases and 4 bases respectively. In the germline V gene (reference sequence), CDR1 corresponds to SGHAT and CDR2 to FQDESV. The meaning of the sample's time point label: approximately 4 weeks on oral tofacitinib. The label giving this sample's treatment or condition can be read as: oral pan-JAK inhibitor, 5-10 mg twice daily. Peripheral blood and lesional scalp punch biopsies were obtained from patients with alopecia areata. After PBMCs were isolated by density centrifugation and stained for CD3, CD4 and CD8, a FACSAria was used to sort CD4+ and CD8+ T cells. What the research found in general, with its limitations: Lesional scalp, especially in alopecia totalis/universalis, showed higher clonality and more expanded CD8+ clones than normal scalp, suggesting antigenic drive. Because the treated cohort was small and had only one nonresponder, larger studies are needed to examine links between baseline CD8+ expansion and response. Compared with mice, TCR sequences shared between patients were less clear, possibly partly because of HLA diversity across the patient population. Unlike mouse skin, which is dominated by gammadelta T cells, normal human skin has resident alphabeta T cells that are also sequenced, and this complicates analysis of the scalp TCR repertoire. Many expanded lesional clones were found to persist in scalp and blood during tofacitinib treatment, and relapse after treatment cessation may be partly explained by this persistence. Tofacitinib significantly decreased scalp clonality and the number of expanded CD8+ clones among the top 100 scalp clones.

The library was built by means of the immunoSEQ multiplex PCR assay. For TCR sequencing, RNA was extracted from every sample and reverse transcribed into cDNA to serve as template. SuperScript III was used to make first-strand cDNA, primed with a 2:1 mix of oligo-dT and random hexamers. A synthetic immune receptor repertoire was used to measure amplification bias, and any remaining bias was corrected computationally. The source study handled its data this way. Raw reads were preprocessed to remove errors, and CDR3 was defined by IMGT conventions from the conserved cysteine to phenylalanine. Clonality was computed by normalizing Shannon entropy by log2 of the number of productive unique TCRs and subtracting the result from 1. Scalp TCRbeta sequences were cross-referenced with sorted blood CD4 and CD8 repertoires so that the CD4 or CD8 identity of scalp clones could be inferred. TCRdb took over this immuneACCESS table, retaining in-frame rearrangements with V and J assigned. Such tables are incomplete; in checked studies, under half of the missing clones stem from an unresolved V gene, and the remainder is unexplained. Clone size and V and J calls were adopted from that table, with D and trimming inferred from the DNA. This sample lists 200,000 to 250,000 clones; over 60% were detected once. Around 4.3% of the sample lies in the top ten.

Worth noting for this clone: No cognate antigen has been identified for it. The sample holds no much larger clone one base away, and base qualities are not on file.

The chain employs TRBV11-1 and TRBJ1-2; the D gene cannot be named for sure. Sample: CD4+ T cells sorted from blood, taken at week 4, from a patient treated with tofacitinib. This sequence was found in a human donor with alopecia areata. The DNA sequence follows: TGTGCCAGCAGCCCTGCCGGTGCCTATGGCTACACCTTC. It specifies CASSPAGAYGYTF.